The T cell receptor (beta chain) under discussion was sequenced for a study of tissue T cells after allogeneic stem cell transplantation. Study conclusions and caveats: Which tissue TCRs were alloreactive or antigen-specific was not determined. Some clones might be persisting host cells. Only a limited share of tissue TCRs appeared in blood or spleen. Within patients, tissue anatomy strongly shaped TCR repertoire composition.

CDR1 is LGHNA, CDR2 YNLKQL, per germline (reference sequence). The CDR3 runs to 14 residues. V was trimmed by 4 bases and J by 2 bases, leaving 8 bases between them. Sequenced by immunoSEQ multiplex PCR; TCRdb stores in-frame clones only, minus some. This sample has 45,000 to 50,000 clones, with around 73% found just once. A note on this clone: Antigen: not known. The gene symbols are mouse symbols. The sequenced fragment ends 1 residue before the CDR3 boundary, so the rest is inferred from the germline J gene.

The specimen was sorted cells pooled from one or two spleens. The chain has TRBV5 and TRBJ2-2; TRBD2 might be the D (5 bases). The TCR sequence derives from a pool of C57BL/6 mice in good health. The sequenced CDR3 bases are TGTGCCAGCAGCCTCGGACTTAACACCGGGCAGCTCTAC. Protein product: CASSLGLNTGQLY. The whole CDR3 is CASSLGLNTGQLYF.